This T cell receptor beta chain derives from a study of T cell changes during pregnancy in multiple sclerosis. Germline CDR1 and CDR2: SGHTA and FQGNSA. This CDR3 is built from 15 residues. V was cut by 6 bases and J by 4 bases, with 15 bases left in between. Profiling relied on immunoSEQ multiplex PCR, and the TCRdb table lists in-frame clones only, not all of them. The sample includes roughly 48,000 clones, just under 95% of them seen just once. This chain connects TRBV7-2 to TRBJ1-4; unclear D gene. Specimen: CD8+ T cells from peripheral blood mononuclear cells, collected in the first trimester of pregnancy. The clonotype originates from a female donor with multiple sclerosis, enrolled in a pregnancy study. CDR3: CASSLRIQINEKLFF. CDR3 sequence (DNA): TGTGCCAGCAGTCTTAGAATACAGATTAATGAAAAACTGTTTTTT.